Listed below are T cell receptor beta chains from one sample, sequenced in a study of cytomegalovirus exposure and HLA in healthy donors. TCRdb's copy holds only in-frame clones and misses some; the assay was immunoSEQ multiplex PCR. The sample includes under 200,000 clones, over 75% of them seen just once. The sample taken for sequencing was PBMCs. The receptors were sampled from a female donor in good health and CMV-seronegative. CDR3s include the opening cysteine and the closing phenylalanine or tryptophan. Each record gives: clone size, D gene, V gene, J gene, CDR3 DNA, CDR3 protein. A D gene is named only where the DNA matches it firmly. Some rows mark clone size as missing; the rest say once, few, many or name a class of expanded clone.

clone size: .; D gene: TRBD2; V gene: TRBV9; J gene: TRBJ2-7; CDR3 DNA: TGTGCCAGCAGCGTAGGGGGGGGAGGCTACGAGCAGTACTTC; CDR3 protein: CASSVGGGGYEQYF
clone size: once; D gene: TRBD2; V gene: TRBV19; J gene: TRBJ2-5; CDR3 DNA: TGTGCCAGTAGTGGACGGACTAGCGGATACCAAGAGACCCAGTACTTC; CDR3 protein: CASSGRTSGYQETQYF
clone size: .; D gene: .; V gene: TRBV25-1; J gene: TRBJ1-4; CDR3 DNA: TGTGCCAGCAGTGAATTTTTTGCTACTTCCTTCGAAAAACTGTTTTTT; CDR3 protein: CASSEFFATSFEKLFF
clone size: few; D gene: TRBD2; V gene: TRBV4-1; J gene: TRBJ2-3; CDR3 DNA: TGCGCCAGCAGCCAAGGTGGGACTAGCGGGGGGGATACGCAGTATTTT; CDR3 protein: CASSQGGTSGGDTQYF
clone size: .; D gene: .; V gene: TRBV7-8; J gene: TRBJ2-1; CDR3 DNA: TGTGCCAGCAGCTTTCTATCCGGGCAGTTCTTC; CDR3 protein: CASSFLSGQFF
clone size: .; D gene: .; V gene: TRBV7-2; J gene: TRBJ2-3; CDR3 DNA: TGTGCCAGCAGCTCCCAGGGGAGCCGGGGCACAGATACGCAGTATTTT; CDR3 protein: CASSSQGSRGTDTQYF
clone size: few; D gene: TRBD1; V gene: TRBV5-3; J gene: TRBJ2-7; CDR3 DNA: TGTGCCAGAAGCGGACCGACAGGGGGCTTCAGAATCTACGAGCAGTACTTC; CDR3 protein: CARSGPTGGFRIYEQYF
clone size: once; D gene: .; V gene: TRBV9; J gene: TRBJ2-7; CDR3 DNA: TGTGCCAGCAGCGTCGACTATAGCTCCTACGAGCAGTACTTC; CDR3 protein: CASSVDYSSYEQYF
clone size: .; D gene: .; V gene: TRBV19; J gene: TRBJ2-5; CDR3 DNA: TGTGCCAGTAGTATAGGGGGGACATGGTACCAAGAGACCCAGTACTTC; CDR3 protein: CASSIGGTWYQETQYF
clone size: once; D gene: TRBD1; V gene: TRBV28; J gene: TRBJ2-7; CDR3 DNA: TGTGCCAGCAGTACCTGGACAGGGGGCCTAAGCACTATTTACGAGCAGTACTTC; CDR3 protein: CASSTWTGGLSTIYEQYF
clone size: .; D gene: .; V gene: TRBV28; J gene: TRBJ1-1; CDR3 DNA: TGTGCCATCGGTGGGGGGTTCGGCACTGAAGCTTTCTTT; CDR3 protein: CAIGGGFGTEAFF
clone size: .; D gene: TRBD2; V gene: TRBV18; J gene: TRBJ2-1; CDR3 DNA: TGTGCCAGCCAGGTAGCGGGAGAGGTTAATGAGCAGTTCTTC; CDR3 protein: CASQVAGEVNEQFF
clone size: .; D gene: TRBD1; V gene: TRBV29-1; J gene: TRBJ1-5; CDR3 DNA: TGCAGCGTCAGGACAGGGGGAGATCAGCCCCAGCATTTT; CDR3 protein: CSVRTGGDQPQHF
clone size: .; D gene: TRBD1; V gene: TRBV19; J gene: TRBJ1-6; CDR3 DNA: TGTGCCAGTAGTAAAAAACCACCCGGACAGGGGGCATCACCCCTCCACTTT; CDR3 protein: CASSKKPPGQGASPLHF
clone size: .; D gene: .; V gene: TRBV2; J gene: TRBJ2-7; CDR3 DNA: TGTGCCAGCTCGGACAGTCCCTCCTACGAGCAGTACTTC; CDR3 protein: CASSDSPSYEQYF